This note documents a single TCR beta chain sequence. This entry comes from a study of blood T cells in healthy people across ages. Together with a sample-barcoded 5' primer, a J-beta primer mix was included in a second PCR lasting about 6 to 11 cycles. Using its own MiXCR run on the 5' RACE reads, TCRdb lists one record per CDR3 protein. The repertoire holds around 1.1 million distinct CDR3 sequences, with around two fifths as singletons. This CDR3 region has 17 residues. From germline, CDR1 is MDHEN and CDR2 SYDVKM. Trimming left V 6 bases short and J 1 base short, with 19 bases between. The sample taken for sequencing was blood. This chain links TRBV28 with TRBJ2-4, with D perhaps TRBD2 (7 bases). The source is a man younger than 30 in good health. The CDR3: CASSLGGAELAKNIQYF. In DNA, the CDR3 is TGTGCCAGCAGCCTTGGGGGGGCAGAGCTGGCCAAAAACATTCAGTACTTC.